The clone carrying this TCR beta chain was observed a handful of times. What it recognizes is unknown. The CDR3 has 16 residues. V lost 11 bases and J 7 bases, leaving 27 bases between the germline ends. This entry is derived from a study of CD8+ T cells in alopecia areata. Study context: Each of the treated patients was given oral tofacitinib, 5 to 10 mg twice daily, for moderate-to-severe alopecia areata. Treated patients received severity scores based on the percentage of scalp area affected.

RNA extraction was followed by reverse transcription into cDNA, which acted as the sequencing template. Libraries were prepared by immunoSEQ multiplex PCR; TCRdb keeps only in-frame clonotypes and omits some of them. The table shows a few hundred thousand clones, with 30% to 40% occurring only once. Regarding the study as a whole: In scalp and blood during tofacitinib, many expanded lesional clones persisted.

The treatment is: oral pan-JAK inhibitor, 5-10 mg twice daily. This rearrangement joins TRBV23-1 to TRBJ2-1; D perhaps matches TRBD1 (5 bases). TRBV23-1 is classed as an ORF, of uncertain function. The sequences come from CD4+ T cells sorted from blood, collected at approximately week 30, from a patient treated with tofacitinib. This TCR was sampled from a human donor with alopecia areata. In DNA form, the CDR3 reads TGCGCCCCCGAGCCCTCCGTTGGGGCCCTGGTTAATGAGCAGTTCTTC. Translated, it gives CAPEPSVGALVNEQFF.